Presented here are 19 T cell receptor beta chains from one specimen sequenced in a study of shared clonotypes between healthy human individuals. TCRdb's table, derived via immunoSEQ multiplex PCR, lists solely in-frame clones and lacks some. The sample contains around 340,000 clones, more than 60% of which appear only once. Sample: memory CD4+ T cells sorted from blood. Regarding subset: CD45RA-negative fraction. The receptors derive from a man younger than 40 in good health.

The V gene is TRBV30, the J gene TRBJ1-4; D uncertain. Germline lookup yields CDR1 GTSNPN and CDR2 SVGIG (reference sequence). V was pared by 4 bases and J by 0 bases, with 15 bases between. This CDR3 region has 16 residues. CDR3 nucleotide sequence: TGTGCCTGGACGGGCCGGCTGGCAGCAACTAATGAAAAACTGTTTTTT. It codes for CAWTGRLAATNEKLFF.

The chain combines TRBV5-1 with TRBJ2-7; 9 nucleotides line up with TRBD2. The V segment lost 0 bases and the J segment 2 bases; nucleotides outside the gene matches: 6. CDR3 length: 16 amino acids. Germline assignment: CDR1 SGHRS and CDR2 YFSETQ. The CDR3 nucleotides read TGCGCCAGCAGCTTGGATCTTCTAGCGGGAACCTACGAGCAGTACTTC. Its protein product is CASSLDLLAGTYEQYF.

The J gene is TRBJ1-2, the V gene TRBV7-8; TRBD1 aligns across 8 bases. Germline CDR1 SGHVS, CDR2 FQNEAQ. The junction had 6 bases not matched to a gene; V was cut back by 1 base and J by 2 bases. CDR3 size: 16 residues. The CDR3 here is CASSLGRGQKNYGYTF. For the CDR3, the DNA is TGTGCCAGCAGCTTAGGCAGGGGGCAAAAAAACTATGGCTACACCTTC.

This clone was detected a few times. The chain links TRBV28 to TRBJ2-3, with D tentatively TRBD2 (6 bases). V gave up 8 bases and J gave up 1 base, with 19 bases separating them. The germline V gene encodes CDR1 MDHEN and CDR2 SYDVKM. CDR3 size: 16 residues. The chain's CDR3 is CASSISVGGGTDTQYF. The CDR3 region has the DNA TGTGCCAGCTCTATTTCGGTGGGGGGAGGCACAGATACGCAGTATTTT.

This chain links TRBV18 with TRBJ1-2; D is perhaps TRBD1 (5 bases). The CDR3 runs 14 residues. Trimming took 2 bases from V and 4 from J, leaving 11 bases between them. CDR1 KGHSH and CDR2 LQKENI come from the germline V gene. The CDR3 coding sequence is TGTGCCAGCTCACCAGGGGCCGACTTCTATGGCTACACCTTC. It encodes CASSPGADFYGYTF.

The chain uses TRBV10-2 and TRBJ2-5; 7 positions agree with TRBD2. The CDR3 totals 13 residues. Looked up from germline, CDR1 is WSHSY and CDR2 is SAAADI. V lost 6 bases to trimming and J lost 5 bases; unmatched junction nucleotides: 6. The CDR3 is CASRREGRETQYF. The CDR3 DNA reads TGCGCCAGCAGAAGGGAGGGCCGGGAGACCCAGTACTTC.

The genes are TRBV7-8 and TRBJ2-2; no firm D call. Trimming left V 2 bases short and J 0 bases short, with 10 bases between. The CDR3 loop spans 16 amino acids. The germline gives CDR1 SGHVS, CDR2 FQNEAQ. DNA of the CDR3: TGTGCCAGCAGCTTATTGGCTTTGGCGAACACCGGGGAGCTGTTTTTT. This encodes CASSLLALANTGELFF.

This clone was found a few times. The CDR3, as DNA: TGTGCCAGCAGTTTAACACCCCTAGCGGGAGGATTCTCCTACGAGCAGTACTTC. This encodes CASSLTPLAGGFSYEQYF. V usage is TRBV27 and J usage is TRBJ2-7, with 11 bases matching TRBD2. Germline assignment: CDR1 MNHEY and CDR2 SMNVEV (reference sequence). This CDR3 comprises 18 residues. V lost 2 bases and J lost 0; bases outside the gene matches: 9.

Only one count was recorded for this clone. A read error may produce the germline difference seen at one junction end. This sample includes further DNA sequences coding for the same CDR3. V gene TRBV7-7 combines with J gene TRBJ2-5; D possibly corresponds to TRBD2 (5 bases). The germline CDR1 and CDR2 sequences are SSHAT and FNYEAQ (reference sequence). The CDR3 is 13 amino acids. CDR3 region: CASSGGHQETQYF. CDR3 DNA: TGTGCTAGCAGCGGAGGACACCAAGAGACCCAGTACTTC.

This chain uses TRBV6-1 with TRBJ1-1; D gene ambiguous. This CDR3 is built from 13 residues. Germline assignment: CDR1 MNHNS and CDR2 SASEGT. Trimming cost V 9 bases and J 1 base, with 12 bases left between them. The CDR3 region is CASLFGKNTEAFF. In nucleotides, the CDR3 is TGTGCCAGTCTCTTCGGGAAGAACACTGAAGCTTTCTTT.

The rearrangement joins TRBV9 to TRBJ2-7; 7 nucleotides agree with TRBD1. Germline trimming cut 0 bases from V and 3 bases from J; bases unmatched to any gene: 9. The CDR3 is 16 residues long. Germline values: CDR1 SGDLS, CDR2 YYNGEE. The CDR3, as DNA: TGTGCCAGCAGCGTAGGAGGGCAGGGGGTTGGCTACGAGCAGTACTTC. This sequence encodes CASSVGGQGVGYEQYF.

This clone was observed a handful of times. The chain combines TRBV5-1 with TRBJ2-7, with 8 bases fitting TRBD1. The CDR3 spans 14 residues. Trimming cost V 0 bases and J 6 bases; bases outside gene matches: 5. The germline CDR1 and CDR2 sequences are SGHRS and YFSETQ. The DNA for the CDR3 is TGCGCCAGCAGCTTGGAGGACAGGGACACCGAGCAGTACTTC. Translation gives CASSLEDRDTEQYF.

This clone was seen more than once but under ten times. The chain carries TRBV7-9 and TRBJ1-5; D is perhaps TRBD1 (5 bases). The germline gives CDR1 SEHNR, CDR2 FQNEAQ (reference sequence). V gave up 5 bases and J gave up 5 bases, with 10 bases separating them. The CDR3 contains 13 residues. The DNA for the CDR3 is TGTGCCAGCAGCGTCGACAGCCATCAGCCCCAGCATTTT. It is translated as CASSVDSHQPQHF.

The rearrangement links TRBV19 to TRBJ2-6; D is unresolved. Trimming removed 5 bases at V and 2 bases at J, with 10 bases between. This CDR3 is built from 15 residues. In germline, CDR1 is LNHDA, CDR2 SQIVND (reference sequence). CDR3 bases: TGTGCCAGTAGTTCTATACTAACTGGGGCCAACGTCCTGACTTTC. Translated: CASSSILTGANVLTF.

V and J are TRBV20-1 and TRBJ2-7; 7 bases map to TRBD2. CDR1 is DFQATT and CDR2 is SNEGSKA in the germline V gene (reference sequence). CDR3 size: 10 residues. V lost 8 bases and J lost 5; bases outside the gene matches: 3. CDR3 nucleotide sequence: TGCAGTCCTGGACTAGACGAGCAGTACTTC. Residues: CSPGLDEQYF.

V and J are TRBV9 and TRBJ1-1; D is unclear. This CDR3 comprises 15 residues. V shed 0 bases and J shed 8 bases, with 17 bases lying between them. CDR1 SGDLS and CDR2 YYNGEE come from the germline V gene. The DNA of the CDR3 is TGTGCCAGCAGCGTAGTTTTCGAGGGAAAGGGAGAAGCTTTCTTT. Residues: CASSVVFEGKGEAFF.

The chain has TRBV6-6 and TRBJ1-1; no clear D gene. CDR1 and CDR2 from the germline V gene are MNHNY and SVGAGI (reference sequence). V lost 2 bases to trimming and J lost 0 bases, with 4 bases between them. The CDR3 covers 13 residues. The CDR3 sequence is CASSYVVNTEAFF. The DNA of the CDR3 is TGTGCCAGCAGTTACGTGGTGAACACTGAAGCTTTCTTT.

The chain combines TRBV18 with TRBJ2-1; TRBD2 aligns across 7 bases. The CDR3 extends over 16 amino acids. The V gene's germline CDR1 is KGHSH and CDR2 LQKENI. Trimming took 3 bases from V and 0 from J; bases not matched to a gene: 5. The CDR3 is CASSPLGGSSYNEQFF. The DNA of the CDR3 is TGTGCCAGCTCACCTTTAGGCGGGAGCTCCTACAATGAGCAGTTCTTC.

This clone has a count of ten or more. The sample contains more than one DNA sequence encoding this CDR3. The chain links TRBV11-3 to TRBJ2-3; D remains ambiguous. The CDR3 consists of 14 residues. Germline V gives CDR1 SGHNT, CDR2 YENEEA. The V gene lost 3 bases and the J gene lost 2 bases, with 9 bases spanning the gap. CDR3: CASSLGGDTDTQYF. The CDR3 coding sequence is TGTGCCAGCAGCTTGGGCGGCGACACAGATACGCAGTATTTT. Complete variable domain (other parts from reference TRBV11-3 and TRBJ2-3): EAGVVQSPRYKIIEKKQPVAFWCNPISGHNTLYWYLQNLGQGPELLIRYENEEAVDDSQLPKDRFSAERLKGVDSTLKIQPAELGDSAVYLCASSLGGDTDTQYFGPGTRLTVL.